This TCR beta chain was recorded in a study of cytomegalovirus exposure and HLA in healthy donors. Study results and limitations: Among the CMV-associated chains, three were confirmed in vitro as specific for CMV antigens. Reported performance of the classifier showed diagnosis of cytomegalovirus status with high specificity and sensitivity. Upon later analysis, TCR association rates were observed to vary by HLA locus, being highest for DRB1 and lowest for HLA-C.

Healthy bone marrow donors made up the donor group. The trim removed 6 bases at V and 0 bases at J, leaving 1 base unmatched. This CDR3 spans 13 amino acids. Germline V CDR1 and CDR2: MNHNS, SASEGT. This clone has more than one count but fewer than ten. Its matching antigen is unknown. Use of 60 Vbeta and 13 Jbeta primers characterized the PCR. Sequenced by immunoSEQ multiplex PCR; TCRdb stores in-frame clones only, minus some. The table has 70,000 to 95,000 clones, 80% seen once. This TCR was recovered from a man aged 18 to 29 in good health and CMV-seronegative. The sample was PBMCs. The rearrangement joins TRBV6-1 to TRBJ1-1, with 7 bases aligning to TRBD1. As DNA, the CDR3 is TGTGCCAGCAGCAGGGGGGTGAACACTGAAGCTTTCTTT. It is translated as CASSRGVNTEAFF.